The 15 T cell receptor beta chains below were found in one sample sequenced in a study of cytomegalovirus exposure and HLA in healthy donors. Use of 60 Vbeta and 13 Jbeta primers characterized the PCR. Assay: immunoSEQ multiplex PCR; the TCRdb copy retains only in-frame clones and omits some. This table holds about 200,000 clones, around four fifths found once. The specimen sequenced was PBMCs. These receptors were collected from a boy aged 2-9 years in good health and CMV-seronegative.

The J gene is TRBJ1-5, the V gene TRBV5-5, with D unresolved. The germline V gene encodes CDR1 SGHKS and CDR2 YYEKEE (reference sequence). The CDR3 contains 15 residues. Trimming shortened V by 1 base and J by 2 bases, and 10 bases separated the two germline ends. CDR3 nucleotides: TGTGCCAGCAGCTTGTACGGGGATGGCAATCAGCCCCAGCATTTT. Protein: CASSLYGDGNQPQHF.

In this sample, this clone turned up a few times. The V gene is TRBV18, the J gene TRBJ1-1; TRBD1 aligns across 9 bases. J gave up 1 base and V 5 bases, and 14 bases lay outside the gene matches. The CDR3 is 18 residues long. From germline, CDR1 is KGHSH and CDR2 LQKENI. The CDR3 coding sequence is TGTGCCAGCTCAAGATTCCCGGGACAGGGAAGGTGGAACACTGAAGCTTTCTTT. This encodes CASSRFPGQGRWNTEAFF.

This clone was seen only once. The chain recombines TRBV2 with TRBJ1-1; 11 nucleotides align to TRBD1. V was clipped by 4 bases and J by 5 bases; unmatched bases: 9. The CDR3 covers 16 residues. Germline CDR1 and CDR2: SNHLY and FYNNEI. CDR3 sequence (DNA): TGTGCCAGCAGTGTTTCCTCCGGGACAGGGGGTACTGAAGCTTTCTTT. This sequence encodes CASSVSSGTGGTEAFF.

The V gene is TRBV2, the J gene TRBJ2-2, with 8 bases matching TRBD2. The CDR3 length is 14 residues. With V trimmed by 10 bases and J by 4 bases, 8 bases remained unmatched. Germline CDR1 reads SNHLY; CDR2 reads FYNNEI. The DNA for the CDR3 is TGTGCCACAACGGGGGGGCTGGGCACCGGGGAGCTGTTTTTT. This gives the protein CATTGGLGTGELFF.

This clone was counted once. This rearrangement joins TRBV27 to TRBJ2-1; 12 nucleotides match TRBD2. V lost 0 bases to trimming and J lost 4 bases; unmatched junction nucleotides: 1. CDR1 is MNHEY and CDR2 is SMNVEV in the germline V gene (reference sequence). The CDR3 loop spans 16 amino acids. This chain's CDR3 is CASSLSGLAGYNEQFF. DNA for the CDR3: TGTGCCAGCAGTTTATCGGGACTAGCGGGTTACAATGAGCAGTTCTTC.

The genes are TRBV6-6 and TRBJ2-1; the match to TRBD2 covers 9 bases. V lost 7 bases, J lost 8 bases, and 15 bases stayed unmatched. The CDR3 spans 16 residues. Germline V gene sequence: CDR1 MNHNY, CDR2 SVGAGI (reference sequence). The CDR3 DNA follows: TGTGCCAGCAAACGATATAGCGGGAGCCCTGGGGATGAGCAGTTCTTC. It specifies CASKRYSGSPGDEQFF.

This clone has a single count. The V and J genes are TRBV6-4 and TRBJ1-2; D perhaps matches TRBD1 (5 bases). This CDR3 region has 13 residues. In germline, CDR1 is MRHNA, CDR2 SNTAGT. V lost 6 bases to trimming and J lost 1 base, with 9 bases between them. CDR3 nucleotide sequence: TGTGCCAGCAGGGGGCTCGGTAACTATGGCTACACCTTC. Its translation: CASRGLGNYGYTF.

The CDR3 DNA reads as TGTGCCAGTAGTATGGGGCTTCCCCCTAACTATGGCTACACCTTC. Translation: CASSMGLPPNYGYTF. J is TRBJ1-2 and V is TRBV19; TRBD1 might be the D (5 bases). This CDR3 spans 15 amino acids. Trimming shortened V by 3 bases and J by 0 bases, and 11 bases separated the two germline ends. Per the germline V gene, CDR1 is LNHDA and CDR2 is SQIVND (reference sequence).

The genes are TRBV12-5 and TRBJ2-7, with TRBD2 as a possible D gene (6 bases). Germline CDR1 is LGHNT and CDR2 is FRNRAP. The CDR3 consists of 17 residues. Trimming cost V 1 base and J 0 bases, with 16 bases left between them. CDR3 sequence: CASGLAALGGDSYEQYF. The CDR3, as DNA: TGTGCTAGTGGTTTGGCAGCCCTCGGCGGGGACTCCTACGAGCAGTACTTC. The variable domain in full, with the rest retrieved from reference TRBV12-5 and TRBJ2-7, is DARVTQTPRHKVTEMGQEVTMRCQPILGHNTVFWYRQTMMQGLELLAYFRNRAPLDDSGMPKDRFSAEMPDATLATLKIQPSEPRDSAVYFCASGLAALGGDSYEQYFGPGTRLTVT.

V usage is TRBV6-6 and J usage is TRBJ2-3; 12 bases agree with TRBD2. The CDR3 consists of 15 residues. Germline values: CDR1 MNHNY, CDR2 SVGAGI (reference sequence). V shed 1 base and J 6 bases; nucleotides not matched to a gene: 2. CDR3 region: CASSYYLAGGDTQYF. The CDR3 DNA is TGTGCCAGCAGTTACTATCTAGCGGGAGGGGATACGCAGTATTTT.

The V call is TRBV18, the J call TRBJ1-3, with TRBD1 matching 7 bases. CDR3 length equals 16 residues. Germline loops: CDR1 KGHSH, CDR2 LQKENI. V shed 5 bases, J shed 0 bases, and the junction held 7 bases outside the gene matches. CDR3 amino acids: CASSSGTVGSGNTIYF. CDR3 DNA sequence: TGTGCCAGCTCATCCGGGACAGTGGGCTCTGGAAACACCATATATTTT.

CDR3 sequence reads: CAWWTGGSYNEQFF. DNA for the CDR3: TGTGCCTGGTGGACAGGGGGCTCCTACAATGAGCAGTTCTTC. The chain uses TRBV30 and TRBJ2-1; 10 bases are shared with TRBD1. This CDR3 comprises 14 residues. The germline V gene encodes CDR1 GTSNPN and CDR2 SVGIG (reference sequence). V was clipped by 5 bases and J by 0 bases; unmatched bases: 1.

The V and J genes are TRBV6-5 and TRBJ1-3, with D perhaps TRBD1 (6 bases). The germline V gene encodes CDR1 MNHEY and CDR2 SVGAGI. This CDR3 has 14 residues. V shed 5 bases and J shed 9 bases, with 17 bases lying between them. The chain's CDR3 is CASSQDSARCTIYF. CDR3 nucleotides: TGTGCCAGCAGTCAGGACAGCGCTCGGTGCACCATATATTTT.

This chain joins TRBV4-2 and TRBJ2-1; 7 bases agree with TRBD2. The ends lost 4 bases at V and 1 base at J; junction bases unmatched: 10. Germline V lookup: CDR1 LGHNA, CDR2 YNFKEQ. The CDR3 totals 17 residues. CDR3 nucleotide sequence: TGTGCCAGCAGCCCGCTGGACGCGGGAGTATCCTACAATGAGCAGTTCTTC. It encodes CASSPLDAGVSYNEQFF.

The chain carries TRBV19 and TRBJ2-7, with TRBD2 identical over 12 bases. J lost 3 bases, V lost 8 bases, and 5 bases had no gene match. The CDR3 spans 14 residues. The germline V gene encodes CDR1 LNHDA and CDR2 SQIVND (reference sequence). The DNA of the CDR3 is TGTGCCAGTCAACTAGCGGGGGGTTACTACGAGCAGTACTTC. Translating gives CASQLAGGYYEQYF.